This paragraph reports one T cell receptor (beta chain). The record originates from a study of blood T cell repertoires in COVID-19. About the research overall: The origin of the acute and convalescent COVID-19 samples was the United States, Italy and Spain. T cells, B-cell-depleted T cells, or PBMCs provided the cDNA or gDNA that served as material.

Source study methods: Amplification with reference gene primers provided the estimates of nucleated cell counts. Libraries were prepared by immunoSEQ multiplex PCR; TCRdb keeps only in-frame clonotypes and omits some of them. The DNA was the basis for D and trimming; V, J and clone size are from that table. The sample carries 23,000 or so clones, 80% to 90% recorded once. V lost 5 bases and J lost 3; bases outside the gene matches: 7. The CDR3 runs to 16 residues. The germline gives CDR1 KGHSH, CDR2 LQKENI. Sequencing input: peripheral blood. The TCR was taken from a man between 50 and 59 years old with active COVID-19. This rearrangement joins TRBV18 to TRBJ2-1; 10 bases are shared with TRBD2. The CDR3 region is CASSASSGGFYNEQFF. The CDR3 DNA sequence: TGTGCCAGCTCAGCCTCTAGCGGGGGTTTCTACAATGAGCAGTTCTTC.